The clone carrying this T cell receptor beta chain was seen only once. The antigen is not known. Around 32,000 T cell genomes, or about 200 ng DNA, went into the sorted-subset replicate PCRs. This table comes from immunoSEQ multiplex PCR, and its TCRdb copy is limited to in-frame clones, with some not included. The sample has under 750,000 clones; about two thirds are singletons. The data stem from a study of shared clonotypes between healthy human individuals. Study observations and caveats: Incomplete sequencing of sorted subsets was indicated by rarefaction despite large depth.

The CDR3 contains 17 residues. Trimming pared 1 base from V and 1 base from J, leaving 15 bases between. The germline V gene encodes CDR1 SGHVS and CDR2 FNYEAQ. Sequencing input: memory CD4+ T cells sorted from blood. Documented subset: CD45RA-negative fraction. This TCR was recovered from a woman aged 25 to 39 in good health. The chain links TRBV7-6 to TRBJ2-3; perhaps TRBD2 as D (7 bases). The chain's CDR3 is CASSLGSRGAGTDTQYF. The CDR3 DNA sequence: TGTGCCAGCAGCTTAGGTAGTCGGGGGGCTGGCACAGATACGCAGTATTTT.